This TCR beta chain was captured by sequencing in a study of cytomegalovirus exposure and HLA in healthy donors. General observations from the study: Investigators reported some 150 TCR beta chains as tied to cytomegalovirus.

The CDR3 covers 15 residues. Germline loops: CDR1 LNHDA, CDR2 SQIVND (reference sequence). The V gene lost 5 bases and the J gene lost 4 bases, with 17 bases spanning the gap. With respect to this clone: Its antigen is not identified.

Profiling relied on immunoSEQ multiplex PCR, and the TCRdb table lists in-frame clones only, not all of them. The repertoire holds about 130,000 clones, with about 90% as singletons. The chain has TRBV19 and TRBJ1-1, with D unresolved. The sample taken for sequencing was PBMCs. The clonotype comes from a woman aged 25 to 39 in good health and CMV-seropositive. The DNA for the CDR3 is TGTGCCAGTAGTTCCCGGGGAGGGAGGGCCACTGAAGCTTTCTTT. As protein: CASSSRGGRATEAFF. Looking up the rest from reference TRBV19 and TRBJ1-1 gives the full variable domain: DGGITQSPKYLFRKEGQNVTLSCEQNLNHDAMYWYRQDPGQGLRLIYYSQIVNDFQKGDIAEGYSVSREKKESFPLTVTSAQKNPTAFYLCASSSRGGRATEAFFGQGTRLTVV.